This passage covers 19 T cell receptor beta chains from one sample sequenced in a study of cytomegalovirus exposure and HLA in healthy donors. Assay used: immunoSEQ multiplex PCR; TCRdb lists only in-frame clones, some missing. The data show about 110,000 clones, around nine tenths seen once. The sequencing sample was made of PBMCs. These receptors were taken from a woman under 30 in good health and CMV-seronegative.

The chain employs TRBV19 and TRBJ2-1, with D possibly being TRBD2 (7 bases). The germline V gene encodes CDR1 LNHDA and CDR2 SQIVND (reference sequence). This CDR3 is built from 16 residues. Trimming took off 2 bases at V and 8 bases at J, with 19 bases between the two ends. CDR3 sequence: CASSIISRGGLHEQFF. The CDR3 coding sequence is TGTGCCAGTAGTATAATATCGAGGGGGGGCCTCCATGAGCAGTTCTTC.

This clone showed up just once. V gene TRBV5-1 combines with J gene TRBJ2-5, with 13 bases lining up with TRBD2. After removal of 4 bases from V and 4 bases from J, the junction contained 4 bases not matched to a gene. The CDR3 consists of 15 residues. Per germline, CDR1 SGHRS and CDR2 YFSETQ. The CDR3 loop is CASSPWTSGGETQYF. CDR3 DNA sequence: TGCGCCAGCAGCCCTTGGACTAGCGGGGGAGAGACCCAGTACTTC.

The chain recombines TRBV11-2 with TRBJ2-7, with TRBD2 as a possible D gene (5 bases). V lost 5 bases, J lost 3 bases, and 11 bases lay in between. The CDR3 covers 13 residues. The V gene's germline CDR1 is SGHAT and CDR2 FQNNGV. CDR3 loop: CASSEGAHYEQYF. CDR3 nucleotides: TGTGCCAGCAGCGAGGGAGCTCACTACGAGCAGTACTTC.

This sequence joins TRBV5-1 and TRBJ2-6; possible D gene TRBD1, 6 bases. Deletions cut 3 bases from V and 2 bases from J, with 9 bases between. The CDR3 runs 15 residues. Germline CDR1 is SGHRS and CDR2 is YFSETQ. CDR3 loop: CASSSQGPGANVLTF. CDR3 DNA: TGCGCCAGCAGCTCACAGGGACCTGGGGCCAACGTCCTGACTTTC.

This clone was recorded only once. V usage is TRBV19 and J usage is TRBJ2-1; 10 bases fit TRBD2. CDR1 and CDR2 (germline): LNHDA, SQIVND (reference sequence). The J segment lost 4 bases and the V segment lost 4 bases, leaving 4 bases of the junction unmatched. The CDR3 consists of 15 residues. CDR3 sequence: CASSSLAGGYNEQFF. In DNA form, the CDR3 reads TGTGCCAGTAGTAGTTTAGCGGGGGGTTACAATGAGCAGTTCTTC.

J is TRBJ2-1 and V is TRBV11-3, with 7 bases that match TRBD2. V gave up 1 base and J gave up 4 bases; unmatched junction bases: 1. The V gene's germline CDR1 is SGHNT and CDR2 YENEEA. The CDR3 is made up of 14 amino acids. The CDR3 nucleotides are TGTGCCAGCAGCTTAGCGGGAGGTTACAATGAGCAGTTCTTC. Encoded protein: CASSLAGGYNEQFF.

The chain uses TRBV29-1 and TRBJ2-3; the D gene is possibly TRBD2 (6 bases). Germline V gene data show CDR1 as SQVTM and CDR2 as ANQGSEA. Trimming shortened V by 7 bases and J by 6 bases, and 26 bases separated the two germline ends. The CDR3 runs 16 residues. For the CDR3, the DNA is TGCAGCGGGAAATGGAGAGTCGGGGGTTCGGTTGATACGCAGTATTTT. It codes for CSGKWRVGGSVDTQYF.

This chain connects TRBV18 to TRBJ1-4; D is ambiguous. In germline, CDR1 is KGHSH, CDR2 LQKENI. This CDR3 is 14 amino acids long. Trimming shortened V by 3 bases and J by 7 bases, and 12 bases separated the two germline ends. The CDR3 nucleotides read TGTGCCAGCTCACCCGGTATAGATGGTGAAAAACTGTTTTTT. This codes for CASSPGIDGEKLFF.

The CDR3 DNA reads as TGTGCCACTAGACAGGCTAATGAAAAACTGTTTTTT. Amino acids: CATRQANEKLFF. The chain links TRBV19 to TRBJ1-4, with D possibly TRBD1 on 6 matching bases. The CDR3 runs to 12 residues. Germline lookup yields CDR1 LNHDA and CDR2 SQIVND (reference sequence). V lost 10 bases and J lost 3, with 9 bases in between.

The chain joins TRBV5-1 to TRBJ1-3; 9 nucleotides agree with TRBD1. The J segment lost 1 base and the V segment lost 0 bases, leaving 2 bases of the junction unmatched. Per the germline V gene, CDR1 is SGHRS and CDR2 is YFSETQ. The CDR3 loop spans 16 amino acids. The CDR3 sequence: CASSLDGTGSGNTIYF. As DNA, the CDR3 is TGCGCCAGCAGCTTGGATGGGACAGGGTCTGGAAACACCATATATTTT.

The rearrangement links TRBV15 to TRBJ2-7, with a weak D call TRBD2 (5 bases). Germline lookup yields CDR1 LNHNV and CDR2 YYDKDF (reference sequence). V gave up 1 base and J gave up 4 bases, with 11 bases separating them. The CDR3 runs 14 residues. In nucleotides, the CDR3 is TGTGCCACCAGCAGAGGTCCTCTAGCATACGAGCAGTACTTC. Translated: CATSRGPLAYEQYF.

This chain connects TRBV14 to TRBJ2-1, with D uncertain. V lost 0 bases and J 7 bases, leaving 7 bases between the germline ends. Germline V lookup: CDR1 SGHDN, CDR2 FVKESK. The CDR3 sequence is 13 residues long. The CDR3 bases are TGTGCCAGCAGCCAAGAGAGGTGGAATGAGCAGTTCTTC. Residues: CASSQERWNEQFF.

The DNA for the CDR3 is TGTGCCAGCAGCTTAGGGGCGAATGAAAAACTGTTTTTT. It is translated as CASSLGANEKLFF. This sequence joins TRBV11-2 and TRBJ1-4; D unclear. Germline V lookup: CDR1 SGHAT, CDR2 FQNNGV. This CDR3 region has 13 residues. V shed 1 base and J shed 5 bases, with 5 bases lying between them.

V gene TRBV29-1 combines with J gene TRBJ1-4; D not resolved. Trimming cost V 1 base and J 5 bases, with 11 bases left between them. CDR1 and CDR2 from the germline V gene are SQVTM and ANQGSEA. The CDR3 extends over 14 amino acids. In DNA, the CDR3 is TGCAGCGTTGAAGGGCGGACGGGAAATGAAAAACTGTTTTTT. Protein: CSVEGRTGNEKLFF.

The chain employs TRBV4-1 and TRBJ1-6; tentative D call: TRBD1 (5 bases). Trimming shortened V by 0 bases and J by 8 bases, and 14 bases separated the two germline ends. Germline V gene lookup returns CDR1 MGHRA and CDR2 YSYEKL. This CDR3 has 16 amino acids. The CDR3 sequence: CASSQEAARADSPLHF. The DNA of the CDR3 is TGCGCCAGCAGCCAAGAAGCTGCCAGGGCAGATTCACCCCTCCACTTT.

CDR3 in amino acids: CAWSTGSPGNTIYF. The CDR3 bases are TGTGCCTGGAGTACAGGGTCCCCAGGAAACACCATATATTTT. V is TRBV30 and J is TRBJ1-3, with D possibly TRBD1 on 6 matching bases. This CDR3 has 14 residues. The V end was cut by 2 bases, the J end by 4 bases, with 12 bases between. Germline loops: CDR1 GTSNPN, CDR2 SVGIG (reference sequence).

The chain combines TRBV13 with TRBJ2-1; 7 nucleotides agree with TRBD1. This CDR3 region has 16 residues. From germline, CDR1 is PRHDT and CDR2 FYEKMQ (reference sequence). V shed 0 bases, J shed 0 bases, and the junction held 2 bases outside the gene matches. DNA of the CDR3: TGTGCCAGCAGCTTAGGTGGGACAGTCTCCTACAATGAGCAGTTCTTC. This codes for CASSLGGTVSYNEQFF. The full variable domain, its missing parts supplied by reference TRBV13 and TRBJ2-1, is AAGVIQSPRHLIKEKRETATLKCYPIPRHDTVYWYQQGPGQDPQFLISFYEKMQSDKGSIPDRFSAQQFSDYHSELNMSSLELGDSALYFCASSLGGTVSYNEQFFGPGTRLTVL.

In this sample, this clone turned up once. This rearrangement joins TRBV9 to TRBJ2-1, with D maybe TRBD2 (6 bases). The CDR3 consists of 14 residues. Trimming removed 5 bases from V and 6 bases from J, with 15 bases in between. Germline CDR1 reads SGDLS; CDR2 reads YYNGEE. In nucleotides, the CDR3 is TGTGCCAGCAGTGCGGGACCCCCCTCCAATGAGCAGTTCTTC. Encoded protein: CASSAGPPSNEQFF.

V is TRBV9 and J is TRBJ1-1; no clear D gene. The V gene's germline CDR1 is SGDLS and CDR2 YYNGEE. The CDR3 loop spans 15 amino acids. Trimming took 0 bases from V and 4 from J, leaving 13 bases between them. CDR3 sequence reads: CASSVAGVWGTEAFF. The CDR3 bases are TGTGCCAGCAGCGTAGCCGGGGTCTGGGGCACTGAAGCTTTCTTT.